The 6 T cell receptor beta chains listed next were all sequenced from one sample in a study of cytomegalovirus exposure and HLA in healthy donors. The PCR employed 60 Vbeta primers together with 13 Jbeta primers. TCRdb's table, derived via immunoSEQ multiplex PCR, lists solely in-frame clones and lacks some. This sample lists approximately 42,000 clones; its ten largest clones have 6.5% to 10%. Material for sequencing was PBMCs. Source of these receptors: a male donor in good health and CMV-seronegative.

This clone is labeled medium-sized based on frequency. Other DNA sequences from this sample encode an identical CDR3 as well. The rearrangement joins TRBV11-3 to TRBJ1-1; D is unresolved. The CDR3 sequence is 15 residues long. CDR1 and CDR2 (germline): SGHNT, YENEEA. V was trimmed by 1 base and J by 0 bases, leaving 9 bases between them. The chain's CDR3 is CASSLGPLMNTEAFF. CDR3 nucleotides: TGTGCCAGCAGCTTAGGCCCACTAATGAACACTGAAGCTTTCTTT.

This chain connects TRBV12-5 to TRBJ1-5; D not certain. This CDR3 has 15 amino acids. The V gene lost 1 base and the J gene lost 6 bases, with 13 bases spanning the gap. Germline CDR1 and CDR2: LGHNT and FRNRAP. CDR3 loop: CASGLESYYSQPQHF. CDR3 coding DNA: TGTGCTAGTGGTTTGGAGTCATATTACTCTCAGCCCCAGCATTTT.

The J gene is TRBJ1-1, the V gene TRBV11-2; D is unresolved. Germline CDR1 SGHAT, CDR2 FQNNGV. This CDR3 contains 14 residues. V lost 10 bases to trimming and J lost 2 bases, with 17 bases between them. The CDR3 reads CATQTRAGNTEAFF. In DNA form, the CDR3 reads TGTGCCACTCAGACCCGTGCGGGAAACACTGAAGCTTTCTTT.

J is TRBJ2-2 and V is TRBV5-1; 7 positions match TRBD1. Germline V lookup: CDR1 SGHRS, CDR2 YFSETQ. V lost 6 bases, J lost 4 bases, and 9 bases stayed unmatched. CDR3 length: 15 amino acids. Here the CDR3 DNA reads TGCGCCAGCATAGGCCGACAGGGAAGCACCGGGGAGCTGTTTTTT. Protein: CASIGRQGSTGELFF. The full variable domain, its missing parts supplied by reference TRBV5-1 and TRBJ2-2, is KAGVTQTPRYLIKTRGQQVTLSCSPISGHRSVSWYQQTPGQGLQFLFEYFSETQRNKGNFPGRFSGRQFSNSRSEMNVSTLELGDSALYLCASIGRQGSTGELFFGEGSRLTVL.

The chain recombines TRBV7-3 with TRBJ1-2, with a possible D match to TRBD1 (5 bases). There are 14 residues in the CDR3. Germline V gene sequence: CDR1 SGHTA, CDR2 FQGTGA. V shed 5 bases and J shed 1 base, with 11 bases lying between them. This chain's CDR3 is CASSAGGNNYGYTF. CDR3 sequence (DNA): TGTGCCAGCAGCGCGGGGGGGAATAACTATGGCTACACCTTC.

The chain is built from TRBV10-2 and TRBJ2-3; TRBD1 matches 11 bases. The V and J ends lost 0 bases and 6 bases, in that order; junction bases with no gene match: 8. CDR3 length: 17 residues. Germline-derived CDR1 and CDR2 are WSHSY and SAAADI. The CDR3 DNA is TGCGCCAGCAGTGAGTCGAGGGGGACAGGGGGAGTGGATACGCAGTATTTT. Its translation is CASSESRGTGGVDTQYF.